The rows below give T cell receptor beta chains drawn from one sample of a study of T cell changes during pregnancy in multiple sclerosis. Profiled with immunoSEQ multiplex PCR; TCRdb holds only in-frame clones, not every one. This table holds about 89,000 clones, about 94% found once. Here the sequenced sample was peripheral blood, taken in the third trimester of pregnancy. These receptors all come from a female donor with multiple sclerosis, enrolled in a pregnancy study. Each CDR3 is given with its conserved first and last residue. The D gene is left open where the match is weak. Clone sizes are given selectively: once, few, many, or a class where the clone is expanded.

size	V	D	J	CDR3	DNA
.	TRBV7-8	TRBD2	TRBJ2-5	CASSLLAGGHQETQYF	TGTGCCAGCAGCTTACTAGCGGGAGGGCACCAAGAGACCCAGTACTTC
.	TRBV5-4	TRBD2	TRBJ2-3	CASSGLGGGPTDTQYF	TGTGCCAGCAGTGGTCTGGGCGGGGGTCCCACAGATACGCAGTATTTT
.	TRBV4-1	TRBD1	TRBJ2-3	CASSQDWPGQDLPDTQYF	TGCGCCAGCAGCCAAGATTGGCCGGGACAGGATCTGCCAGATACGCAGTATTTT
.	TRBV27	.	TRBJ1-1	CASSSGAGNTEAFF	TGTGCCAGCAGTTCAGGGGCAGGAAACACTGAAGCTTTCTTT
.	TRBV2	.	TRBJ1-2	CASSDRSSYGYTF	TGTGCCAGCAGTGACAGGTCCTCCTATGGCTACACCTTC
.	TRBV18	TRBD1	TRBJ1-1	CASSPGTGASEAFF	TGTGCCAGCTCACCCGGGACAGGGGCATCTGAAGCTTTCTTT
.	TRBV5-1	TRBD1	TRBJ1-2	CASSSGQGRHGYTF	TGCGCCAGCAGCTCGGGACAGGGAAGGCATGGCTACACCTTC
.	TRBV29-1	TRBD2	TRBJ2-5	CSVEGWEGFAQETQYF	TGCAGCGTTGAGGGATGGGAGGGCTTCGCCCAAGAGACCCAGTACTTC
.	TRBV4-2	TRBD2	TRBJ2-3	CASSQGLGLAGTDTQYF	TGTGCCAGCAGCCAAGGCCTGGGACTAGCGGGAACAGATACGCAGTATTTT
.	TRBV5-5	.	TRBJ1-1	CASSLSYGNTEAFF	TGTGCCAGCAGCTTGTCTTATGGCAACACTGAAGCTTTCTTT
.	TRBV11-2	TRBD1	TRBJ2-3	CASSLIGGRADTQYF	TGTGCCAGCAGCTTAATAGGGGGCCGGGCAGATACGCAGTATTTT
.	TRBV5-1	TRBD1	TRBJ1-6	CASSRLTGVPNSPLHF	TGCGCCAGCAGCCGGCTGACAGGGGTTCCTAATTCACCCCTCCACTTT
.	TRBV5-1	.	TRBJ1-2	CASSLDGSYGYTF	TGCGCCAGCAGCCTGGACGGGTCCTATGGCTACACCTTC
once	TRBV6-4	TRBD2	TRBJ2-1	CASSEGTSNEQFF	TGTGCCAGCAGTGAGGGGACTAGCAATGAGCAGTTCTTC
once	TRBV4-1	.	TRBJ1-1	CASSQDRTGYPEAFF	TGCGCCAGCAGCCAAGATCGGACGGGGTACCCTGAAGCTTTCTTT
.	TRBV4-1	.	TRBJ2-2	CASSYHQGIAGELFF	TGCGCCAGCAGCTATCATCAGGGTATCGCCGGGGAGCTGTTTTTT
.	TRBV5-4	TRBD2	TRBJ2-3	CASSEAGTNFWDTQYF	TGTGCCAGCAGCGAGGCCGGGACTAATTTTTGGGATACGCAGTATTTT
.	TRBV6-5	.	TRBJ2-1	CASSASSYNEQFF	TGTGCCAGCAGTGCGAGCTCCTACAATGAGCAGTTCTTC
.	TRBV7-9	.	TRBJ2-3	CASSLFAGGDTQYF	TGTGCCAGCAGCTTATTTGCCGGAGGGGATACGCAGTATTTT
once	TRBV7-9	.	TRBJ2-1	CASSLTVSYNEQFF	TGTGCCAGCAGCTTAACGGTATCCTACAATGAGCAGTTCTTC
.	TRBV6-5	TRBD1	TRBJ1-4	CASSRQPTGYEKLFF	TGTGCCAGCAGCCGCCAACCGACAGGGTATGAAAAACTGTTTTTT
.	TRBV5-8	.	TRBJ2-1	CASLTTGWGVQEQFF	TGTGCCAGCCTCACAACAGGATGGGGGGTCCAGGAGCAGTTCTTC
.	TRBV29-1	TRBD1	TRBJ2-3	CSVRQGMSTDTQYF	TGCAGCGTTCGACAGGGCATGAGCACAGATACGCAGTATTTT
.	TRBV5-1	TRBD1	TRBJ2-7	CASSLVTGDEQYF	TGCGCCAGCAGCTTGGTGACAGGGGACGAGCAGTACTTC
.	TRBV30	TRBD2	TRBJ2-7	CAWNPGRAISYEQYF	TGTGCCTGGAATCCCGGGAGGGCGATCTCCTACGAGCAGTACTTC
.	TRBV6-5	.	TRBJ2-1	CASSYGTEQFF	TGTGCCAGCAGTTACGGGACAGAGCAGTTCTTC
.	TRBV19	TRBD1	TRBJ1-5	CASSIGGQFNQPQHF	TGTGCCAGTAGTATTGGGGGACAGTTCAATCAGCCCCAGCATTTT
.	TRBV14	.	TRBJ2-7	CASSQRDRLPPYEQYF	TGTGCCAGCAGCCAACGAGACAGGCTCCCCCCCTACGAGCAGTACTTC
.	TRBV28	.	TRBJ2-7	CASQAGVPYEQYF	TGTGCCTCCCAGGCAGGTGTGCCTTACGAGCAGTACTTC
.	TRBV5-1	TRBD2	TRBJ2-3	CASSFTSGSTDTQYF	TGCGCCAGCAGCTTCACTAGCGGGAGCACAGATACGCAGTATTTT
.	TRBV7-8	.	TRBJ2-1	CASSRLFMRKEMSYNEQFF	TGTGCCAGCAGTCGTCTTTTTATGCGAAAGGAGATGTCCTACAATGAGCAGTTCTTC